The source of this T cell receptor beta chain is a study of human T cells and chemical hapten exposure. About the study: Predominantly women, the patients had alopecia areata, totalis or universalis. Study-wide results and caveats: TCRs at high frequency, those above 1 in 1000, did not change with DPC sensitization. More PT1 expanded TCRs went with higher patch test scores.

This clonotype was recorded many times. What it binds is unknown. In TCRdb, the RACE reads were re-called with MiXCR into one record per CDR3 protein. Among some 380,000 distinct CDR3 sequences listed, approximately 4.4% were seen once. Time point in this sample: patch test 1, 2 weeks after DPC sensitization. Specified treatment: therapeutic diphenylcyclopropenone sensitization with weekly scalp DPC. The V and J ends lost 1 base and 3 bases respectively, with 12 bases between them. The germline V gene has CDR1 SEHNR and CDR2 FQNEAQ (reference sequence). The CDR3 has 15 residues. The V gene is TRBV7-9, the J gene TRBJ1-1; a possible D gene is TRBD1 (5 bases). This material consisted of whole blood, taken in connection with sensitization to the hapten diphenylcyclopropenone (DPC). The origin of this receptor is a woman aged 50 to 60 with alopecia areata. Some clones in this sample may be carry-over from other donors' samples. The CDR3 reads CASSLVLDTHTEAFF. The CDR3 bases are TGTGCCAGCAGCTTAGTGTTGGACACTCACACTGAAGCTTTCTTT.